The 18 T cell receptor beta chains listed next were all sequenced from one sample in a study of shared clonotypes between healthy human individuals. TCRdb's copy holds only in-frame clones and misses some; the assay was immunoSEQ multiplex PCR. The table records under 650,000 clones, about 96% of them present only once. Source material: naive CD4+ T cells sorted from blood. As to subset: CD45RA+ positively selected. Source of these receptors: a woman in her twenties or thirties in good health.

The V call is TRBV5-1, the J call TRBJ1-2; D unclear. Trimming took 0 bases from V and 8 from J, leaving 11 bases between them. Germline V gene sequence: CDR1 SGHRS, CDR2 YFSETQ. The CDR3 loop spans 13 amino acids. The chain's CDR3 is CASSLATAEGYTF. DNA for the CDR3: TGCGCCAGCAGCTTGGCTACTGCGGAGGGCTACACCTTC.

The chain has TRBV28 and TRBJ2-1; 11 bases line up with TRBD2. The junction had 10 bases not matched to a gene; V was cut back by 4 bases and J by 8 bases. CDR1 is MDHEN, CDR2 SYDVKM, per germline. The CDR3 contains 16 residues. The CDR3 DNA is TGTGCCAGCAGTTCGGGACTAGCGGACAGGTGGGATGAGCAGTTCTTC. This sequence encodes CASSSGLADRWDEQFF. Complete variable domain (other parts from reference TRBV28 and TRBJ2-1): DVKVTQSSRYLVKRTGEKVFLECVQDMDHENMFWYRQDPGLGLRLIYFSYDVKMKEKGDIPEGYSVSREKKERFSLILESASTNQTSMYLCASSSGLADRWDEQFFGPGTRLTVL.

The chain is built from TRBV28 and TRBJ1-4; 7 bases agree with TRBD1. Trimming cost V 6 bases and J 7 bases; bases outside gene matches: 5. This CDR3 is 13 amino acids long. Germline lookup yields CDR1 MDHEN and CDR2 SYDVKM. The CDR3 region is CASRTGWGEKLFF. The CDR3, as DNA: TGTGCCAGCAGGACAGGGTGGGGTGAAAAACTGTTTTTT.

The V gene is TRBV5-4, the J gene TRBJ1-6, with D hard to call. The V end was cut by 6 bases, the J end by 0 bases, with 22 bases between. Per germline, CDR1 SGHNT and CDR2 YYREEE (reference sequence). The CDR3 is made up of 19 amino acids. The CDR3 loop is CASICNGPRTSSYNSPLHF. CDR3 sequence (DNA): TGTGCCAGCATCTGCAATGGGCCCCGAACGAGCTCCTATAATTCACCCCTCCACTTT.

The chain has TRBV7-2 and TRBJ2-7; 7 nucleotides match TRBD1. The CDR3 has 15 amino acids. Trimming cost V 4 bases and J 2 bases; bases outside gene matches: 8. Germline CDR1 and CDR2: SGHTA and FQGNSA. The CDR3 DNA sequence: TGTGCCAGCAGCTCAAACCCGGGACAGCCCTACGAGCAGTACTTC. This encodes CASSSNPGQPYEQYF.

This chain joins TRBV5-1 and TRBJ2-3; 13 bases match TRBD2. This CDR3 is built from 17 residues. Germline CDR1 and CDR2: SGHRS and YFSETQ. V trimming: 4 bases; J trimming: 2 bases; junction bases outside the gene matches: 7. CDR3: CASSPGLAGVLTDTQYF. CDR3 DNA: TGCGCCAGCAGCCCCGGACTAGCGGGAGTCCTCACAGATACGCAGTATTTT.

This chain uses TRBV5-1 with TRBJ1-1, with TRBD1 matching over 7 bases. This CDR3 is 15 amino acids long. Trimming at V came to 4 bases and at J to 0 bases, leaving 6 bases not matched to a gene. Germline-derived CDR1 and CDR2 are SGHRS and YFSETQ. CDR3 in amino acids: CASSPLTGMNTEAFF. The CDR3 DNA reads as TGCGCCAGCAGCCCCTTGACAGGGATGAACACTGAAGCTTTCTTT.

CDR3 loop: CASSFAQGESVNTEAFF. The CDR3 DNA reads TGTGCCAGCAGTTTCGCACAGGGGGAAAGCGTGAACACTGAAGCTTTCTTT. This rearrangement joins TRBV27 to TRBJ1-1; TRBD1 agrees at 8 bases. CDR1 and CDR2 (germline): MNHEY, SMNVEV (reference sequence). This CDR3 has 17 amino acids. V was pared by 3 bases and J by 0 bases, with 9 bases of the junction left unmatched.

Note on this clone: This specimen includes other DNA sequences encoding the same CDR3. This CDR3 is CASSPTGDGYTF. CDR3 bases: TGTGCCAGCTCACCTACAGGGGATGGCTACACCTTC. The V and J genes are TRBV18 and TRBJ1-2; 7 bases agree with TRBD1. This CDR3 has 12 amino acids. The V segment lost 3 bases and the J segment 6 bases; nucleotides outside the gene matches: 1. Germline V gene sequence: CDR1 KGHSH, CDR2 LQKENI.

This rearrangement joins TRBV27 to TRBJ2-7; the match to TRBD1 covers 8 bases. The length of the CDR3 is 14 residues. V gave up 6 bases and J gave up 6 bases; unmatched junction bases: 10. Germline loops: CDR1 MNHEY, CDR2 SMNVEV (reference sequence). DNA of the CDR3: TGTGCCAGCAGACGCGGACAGGGCCCTAGCGAGCAGTACTTC. Translated: CASRRGQGPSEQYF.

The V and J genes are TRBV5-4 and TRBJ2-3, with D tentatively TRBD1 (6 bases). The CDR3 loop spans 14 amino acids. Germline assignment: CDR1 SGHNT and CDR2 YYREEE (reference sequence). V shed 4 bases and J shed 1 base, with 10 bases lying between them. The CDR3 DNA reads TGTGCCAGCAGCACCCGGACAGGCACAGATACGCAGTATTTT. This translates into CASSTRTGTDTQYF. Based on the CDR3 plus reference TRBV5-4 and TRBJ2-3, the full variable domain is ETGVTQSPTHLIKTRGQQVTLRCSSQSGHNTVSWYQQALGQGPQFIFQYYREEENGRGNFPPRFSGLQFPNYSSELNVNALELDDSALYLCASSTRTGTDTQYFGPGTRLTVL.

This chain joins TRBV7-4 and TRBJ1-2; D unclear. Germline V lookup: CDR1 SGHVT, CDR2 SQSDAQ. The CDR3 covers 15 residues. Trimming took off 10 bases at V and 5 bases at J, with 23 bases between the two ends. The CDR3 region is CATDPRHPDVYGYTF. The CDR3 DNA is TGTGCCACAGACCCCAGACACCCGGACGTTTATGGCTACACCTTC.

This chain connects TRBV18 to TRBJ2-3, with 9 bases fitting TRBD2. The CDR3 has 18 amino acids. CDR1 is KGHSH, CDR2 LQKENI, per germline. V shed 3 bases and J 4 bases; nucleotides not matched to a gene: 14. CDR3 in DNA: TGTGCCAGCTCACCTCCTGACTGGCGGGAGGGTGGCGCAGATACGCAGTATTTT. Amino acids: CASSPPDWREGGADTQYF.

V usage is TRBV5-8 and J usage is TRBJ1-2; 10 bases agree with TRBD1. The CDR3 spans 14 residues. Germline assignment: CDR1 SGHTS and CDR2 YDEGEE. V shed 4 bases, J shed 8 bases, and the junction held 8 bases outside the gene matches. The DNA for the CDR3 is TGTGCCAGCAGCCGACAGGGGGCTCGCGGGGGCTACACCTTC. Translation: CASSRQGARGGYTF.

The chain links TRBV18 to TRBJ2-2, with D unresolved. Trimming removed 3 bases from V and 4 bases from J, with 15 bases in between. Germline V gene sequence: CDR1 KGHSH, CDR2 LQKENI. The CDR3 is 16 amino acids. The CDR3 bases are TGTGCCAGCTCACCTGCAAGCCACGATAGCACCGGGGAGCTGTTTTTT. Translation gives CASSPASHDSTGELFF. Together with reference TRBV18 and TRBJ2-2, the CDR3 gives the full variable domain: NAGVMQNPRHLVRRRGQEARLRCSPMKGHSHVYWYRQLPEEGLKFMVYLQKENIIDESGMPKERFSAEFPKEGPSILRIQQVVRGDSAAYFCASSPASHDSTGELFFGEGSRLTVL.

The chain is built from TRBV28 and TRBJ1-1, with D tentatively TRBD1 (5 bases). Between the trimmed V and J ends, which lost 4 bases and 2 bases, there was a span of 11 bases. Germline V gene lookup returns CDR1 MDHEN and CDR2 SYDVKM. This CDR3 comprises 14 residues. DNA of the CDR3: TGTGCCAGCAGTTCCCGACAGCTTAACACTGAAGCTTTCTTT. Translation gives CASSSRQLNTEAFF.

V gene TRBV20-1 combines with J gene TRBJ1-2; D call uncertain. Germline V gene data show CDR1 as DFQATT and CDR2 as SNEGSKA (reference sequence). V was clipped by 5 bases and J by 6 bases, with 7 bases between them. The CDR3 spans 10 residues. CDR3 region: CSAGRHGYTF. CDR3 DNA sequence: TGCAGTGCTGGGCGCCATGGCTACACCTTC.

This chain connects TRBV19 to TRBJ2-5; 7 nucleotides match TRBD1. V was pared by 3 bases and J by 5 bases, with 12 bases of the junction left unmatched. The length of the CDR3 is 16 residues. Looked up from germline, CDR1 is LNHDA and CDR2 is SQIVND (reference sequence). The CDR3 loop reads CASSMGLNRGKETQYF. CDR3 DNA sequence: TGTGCCAGTAGTATGGGGCTCAACAGGGGCAAGGAGACCCAGTACTTC. Based on the CDR3 plus reference TRBV19 and TRBJ2-5, the full variable domain is DGGITQSPKYLFRKEGQNVTLSCEQNLNHDAMYWYRQDPGQGLRLIYYSQIVNDFQKGDIAEGYSVSREKKESFPLTVTSAQKNPTAFYLCASSMGLNRGKETQYFGPGTRLLVL.